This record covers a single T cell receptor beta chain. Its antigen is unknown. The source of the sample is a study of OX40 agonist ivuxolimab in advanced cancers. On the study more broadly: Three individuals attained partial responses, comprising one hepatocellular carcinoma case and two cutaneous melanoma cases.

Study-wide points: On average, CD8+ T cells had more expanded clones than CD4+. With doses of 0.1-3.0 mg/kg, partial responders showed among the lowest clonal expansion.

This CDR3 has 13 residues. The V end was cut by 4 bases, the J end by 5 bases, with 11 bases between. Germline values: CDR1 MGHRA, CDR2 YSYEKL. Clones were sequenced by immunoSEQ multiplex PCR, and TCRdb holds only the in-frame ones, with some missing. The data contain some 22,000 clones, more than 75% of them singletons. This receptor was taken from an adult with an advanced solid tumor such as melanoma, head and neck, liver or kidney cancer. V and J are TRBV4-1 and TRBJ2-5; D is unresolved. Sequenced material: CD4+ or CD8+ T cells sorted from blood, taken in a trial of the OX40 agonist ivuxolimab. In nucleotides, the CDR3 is TGCGCCAGCAGCCCGCCGCTGGGGGAGACCCAGTACTTC. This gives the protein CASSPPLGETQYF.